This T cell receptor (beta chain) was sequenced in a study of cytomegalovirus exposure and HLA in healthy donors. In the PCR, 60 Vbeta and 13 Jbeta primers were used. Sequencing used immunoSEQ multiplex PCR; TCRdb keeps in-frame clones, though not all of them. The sample includes under 200,000 clones, approximately 80% of them seen just once. As regards this clone: Its antigen is not identified.

Findings and limits, study-wide: A later examination showed that TCR association rates differed by HLA locus, with DRB1 most and HLA-C fewest. Cytomegalovirus status was reportedly diagnosed by the classifier with high sensitivity and specificity. Links to common viral pathogens appeared, in a later analysis, for several of the most significant clusters.

The CDR3 totals 15 residues. Trimming removed 5 bases from V and 5 bases from J; junction bases left unmatched: 11. CDR1 LNHDA and CDR2 SQIVND come from the germline V gene (reference sequence). Input material: PBMCs. This chain joins TRBV19 and TRBJ2-7; 8 bases match TRBD1. This TCR was sampled from a young woman in good health and CMV-seronegative. The CDR3 region is CASSGVPGQAHEQYF. For the CDR3, the DNA is TGTGCCAGTAGTGGGGTCCCGGGACAGGCTCACGAGCAGTACTTC.